These 25 T cell receptor beta chains originate from one sample sequenced in a study of blood T cell repertoires in COVID-19. Only in-frame clones appear in the TCRdb table, and some are missing; sequencing was by immunoSEQ multiplex PCR. The top ten clones hold 0.87% of a sample with a few hundred thousand clones, about 85% of them seen once. Sequenced material: peripheral blood. The source is a human donor with COVID-19, enrolled during active disease. The donor label of this sample is uncertain.

The chain carries TRBV7-2 and TRBJ2-7, with 9 bases fitting TRBD1. Germline CDR1 and CDR2: SGHTA and FQGNSA. After removal of 7 bases from V and 4 bases from J, the junction contained 5 bases not matched to a gene. This CDR3 is built from 13 residues. CDR3 protein: CASKGQGRYEQYF. DNA for the CDR3: TGTGCCAGCAAGGGACAGGGCCGGTACGAGCAGTACTTC.

The V and J genes are TRBV19 and TRBJ1-1, with 11 positions matching TRBD1. Germline V lookup: CDR1 LNHDA, CDR2 SQIVND (reference sequence). The CDR3 runs 18 residues. The trim removed 5 bases at V and 5 bases at J, leaving 16 bases unmatched. For the CDR3, the DNA is TGTGCCAGTAGTCCCCGGCGGACAGGGGGCGTTGTGAGGACTGAAGCTTTCTTT. Residues: CASSPRRTGGVVRTEAFF.

The chain joins TRBV28 to TRBJ2-7, with 13 positions matching TRBD2. The junction had 7 bases not matched to a gene; V was cut back by 8 bases and J by 3 bases. Germline V CDR1 and CDR2: MDHEN, SYDVKM. The length of the CDR3 is 15 residues. The CDR3 here is CASLGGLAGSYEQYF. CDR3 coding DNA: TGTGCCAGCTTAGGGGGACTAGCGGGAAGCTACGAGCAGTACTTC.

The chain couples TRBV5-4 to TRBJ1-6; TRBD1 agrees at 7 bases. V shed 4 bases and J 4 bases; nucleotides not matched to a gene: 5. CDR3 size: 15 residues. Looked up from germline, CDR1 is SGHNT and CDR2 is YYREEE (reference sequence). The CDR3 DNA follows: TGTGCCAGCAGCAGACAACAGGGGTATAATTCACCCCTCCACTTT. It encodes CASSRQQGYNSPLHF.

CDR3 sequence: CASSIDREPNQPQHF. DNA of the CDR3: TGTGCCAGTAGTATAGATCGGGAACCCAATCAGCCCCAGCATTTT. This chain uses TRBV19 with TRBJ1-5; D is undetermined. CDR1 and CDR2 (germline): LNHDA, SQIVND (reference sequence). V was pared by 0 bases and J by 3 bases, with 9 bases between. This CDR3 contains 15 residues.

V is TRBV9 and J is TRBJ2-1; D unresolved. Trimming pared 7 bases from V and 0 bases from J, leaving 11 bases between. The CDR3 totals 14 residues. From germline, CDR1 is SGDLS and CDR2 YYNGEE. The CDR3 nucleotides read TGTGCCAGCGTACGCGTCGGCTCCTACAATGAGCAGTTCTTC. This encodes CASVRVGSYNEQFF.

V and J are TRBV29-1 and TRBJ2-3, with TRBD2 matching 7 bases. The V gene's germline CDR1 is SQVTM and CDR2 ANQGSEA. Trimming removed 3 bases from V and 6 bases from J; junction bases left unmatched: 9. The CDR3 has 14 amino acids. The CDR3 reads CSVEGGSILDTQYF. The CDR3 bases are TGCAGCGTTGAGGGCGGGAGTATCCTGGATACGCAGTATTTT.

The CDR3 loop is CASSLGHGGPGNTIYF. The CDR3 DNA sequence: TGTGCCAGCAGCTTAGGTCACGGGGGGCCAGGAAACACCATATATTTT. The chain links TRBV11-2 to TRBJ1-3; maybe TRBD1 (6 bases). Germline assignment: CDR1 SGHAT and CDR2 FQNNGV. The CDR3 contains 16 residues. Deletions cut 1 base from V and 4 bases from J, with 14 bases between.

V and J are TRBV11-2 and TRBJ2-1; 9 bases agree with TRBD2. The germline V gene encodes CDR1 SGHAT and CDR2 FQNNGV. V lost 2 bases, J lost 6 bases, and 5 bases stayed unmatched. This CDR3 region has 15 residues. CDR3 region: CASSLLTSGLNEQFF. The CDR3 nucleotides are TGTGCCAGCAGCTTACTGACTAGCGGCCTCAATGAGCAGTTCTTC.

The V and J genes are TRBV5-1 and TRBJ2-2, with 10 bases identical to TRBD2. This CDR3 contains 16 residues. Germline lookup yields CDR1 SGHRS and CDR2 YFSETQ. After removal of 0 bases from V and 2 bases from J, the junction contained 1 base not matched to a gene. The CDR3 nucleotides read TGCGCCAGCAGCTTGGGACTAGCGGGCAACACCGGGGAGCTGTTTTTT. Translation gives CASSLGLAGNTGELFF. Filled out from reference TRBV5-1 and TRBJ2-2, the complete variable domain reads KAGVTQTPRYLIKTRGQQVTLSCSPISGHRSVSWYQQTPGQGLQFLFEYFSETQRNKGNFPGRFSGRQFSNSRSEMNVSTLELGDSALYLCASSLGLAGNTGELFFGEGSRLTVL.

The V gene is TRBV19, the J gene TRBJ1-6, with D tentatively TRBD1 (6 bases). This CDR3 has 14 residues. V was clipped by 8 bases and J by 8 bases, with 16 bases between them. Germline V gene lookup returns CDR1 LNHDA and CDR2 SQIVND (reference sequence). CDR3 nucleotides: TGTGCCAGTGCCTCGAGGACAGCTGATTCACCCCTCCACTTT. This sequence encodes CASASRTADSPLHF.

The chain carries TRBV27 and TRBJ1-3; D unresolved. V was cut by 3 bases and J by 0 bases, with 12 bases left in between. The CDR3 has 16 residues. From germline, CDR1 is MNHEY and CDR2 SMNVEV (reference sequence). CDR3 sequence: CASSFSRETSGNTIYF. The CDR3 DNA is TGTGCCAGCAGTTTTTCGCGGGAGACCTCTGGAAACACCATATATTTT.

This sequence joins TRBV29-1 and TRBJ2-2; D is possibly TRBD2 (6 bases). The CDR3 has 13 residues. Trimming pared 7 bases from V and 5 bases from J, leaving 14 bases between. Germline V CDR1 and CDR2: SQVTM, ANQGSEA. The CDR3 loop reads CSGGRGRTGELFF. The CDR3 DNA is TGCAGCGGCGGTCGGGGGAGGACCGGGGAGCTGTTTTTT.

The gene calls are TRBV7-6 and TRBJ1-2; 7 nucleotides match TRBD1. V was pared by 3 bases and J by 3 bases, with 4 bases of the junction left unmatched. CDR1 and CDR2 (germline): SGHVS, FNYEAQ. CDR3 length equals 14 residues. The CDR3 is CASSFSGTDYGYTF. For the CDR3, the DNA is TGTGCCAGCAGCTTCTCTGGGACAGACTATGGCTACACCTTC.

The chain employs TRBV28 and TRBJ2-3; no firm D call. V shed 8 bases and J shed 2 bases, with 14 bases lying between them. Germline values: CDR1 MDHEN, CDR2 SYDVKM. The CDR3 is 14 residues long. The chain's CDR3 is CASVETVYTDTQYF. The DNA for the CDR3 is TGTGCCAGCGTTGAGACTGTTTACACAGATACGCAGTATTTT.

The rearrangement uses TRBV3-1 (or the pseudogene TRBV3-2) and TRBJ2-7; TRBD1 might be the D (6 bases). V was trimmed by 4 bases and J by 7 bases, leaving 14 bases between them. The germline CDR1 and CDR2 sequences are LGHDT and YNNKEL (reference sequence). This CDR3 spans 13 amino acids. The CDR3 loop is CASSRNRAREQYF. The CDR3 DNA follows: TGTGCCAGCAGCCGAAACAGGGCGAGGGAGCAGTACTTC.

The gene calls are TRBV5-1 and TRBJ2-3, with TRBD2 identical over 8 bases. The J segment lost 3 bases and the V segment lost 4 bases, leaving 10 bases of the junction unmatched. Per germline, CDR1 SGHRS and CDR2 YFSETQ. The CDR3 runs 16 residues. CDR3 sequence reads: CASSPQVAGLTDTQYF. CDR3 coding DNA: TGCGCCAGCAGCCCGCAGGTAGCGGGGCTAACAGATACGCAGTATTTT.

The chain uses TRBV9 and TRBJ2-2; D perhaps matches TRBD1 (6 bases). CDR1 is SGDLS, CDR2 YYNGEE, per germline. Trimming shortened V by 0 bases and J by 0 bases, and 12 bases separated the two germline ends. This CDR3 spans 17 amino acids. DNA for the CDR3: TGTGCCAGCAGCGTAGAGGGACACCTTTCGAACACCGGGGAGCTGTTTTTT. Protein: CASSVEGHLSNTGELFF.

The CDR3 DNA sequence: TGTGCCAGCAGCCCGGACAGGGGAACATTCTCAATGAACACTGAAGCTTTCTTT. This encodes CASSPDRGTFSMNTEAFF. The genes are TRBV7-9 and TRBJ1-1, with 9 bases matching TRBD1. V dropped 5 bases and J dropped 0; count of bases not matched to a gene: 13. The CDR3 extends over 18 amino acids. Germline V gene data show CDR1 as SEHNR and CDR2 as FQNEAQ (reference sequence).

J is TRBJ2-1 and V is TRBV5-5, with 10 positions matching TRBD2. The J segment lost 8 bases and the V segment lost 4 bases, leaving 6 bases of the junction unmatched. The germline CDR1 and CDR2 sequences are SGHKS and YYEKEE (reference sequence). The CDR3 has 14 residues. The CDR3 loop is CASSPTSGIYEQFF. The CDR3, as DNA: TGTGCCAGCAGCCCAACTAGCGGGATCTATGAGCAGTTCTTC.

The chain links TRBV12-3 or TRBV12-4 to TRBJ2-1; 8 nucleotides agree with TRBD1. Unmatched junction bases numbered 7, after V lost 1 base and J lost 14 bases. The CDR3 runs to 13 residues. The CDR3 loop reads CASSLVQGALEFF. The CDR3 region has the DNA TGTGCCAGCAGTTTAGTTCAGGGGGCTTTAGAGTTCTTC.

V and J are TRBV6-5 and TRBJ2-7; 12 bases map to TRBD1. This CDR3 has 14 residues. Germline loops: CDR1 MNHEY, CDR2 SVGAGI. V shed 10 bases and J 1 base; nucleotides not matched to a gene: 5. CDR3 sequence reads: CATWGQGASYEQYF. CDR3 DNA sequence: TGTGCCACATGGGGACAGGGGGCTTCCTACGAGCAGTACTTC.

The rearrangement joins TRBV10-2 to TRBJ1-2, with D perhaps TRBD1 (6 bases). The CDR3 covers 13 residues. From germline, CDR1 is WSHSY and CDR2 SAAADI. V lost 5 bases and J lost 4, with 11 bases in between. This CDR3 is CASSPTGIYGYTF. CDR3 DNA sequence: TGCGCCAGCAGTCCGACAGGAATCTATGGCTACACCTTC.

The chain is built from TRBV29-1 and TRBJ2-7, with TRBD2 matching 10 bases. This CDR3 has 16 residues. Germline V CDR1 and CDR2: SQVTM, ANQGSEA. Trimming took 4 bases from V and 7 from J; bases not matched to a gene: 16. The CDR3, as DNA: TGCAGCGTTGGGGCTAGCGGGAGTCCCACCCCTCGTGAGCAGTACTTC. Protein product: CSVGASGSPTPREQYF.

Only one count was recorded for this clone. CDR3 sequence reads: CAITPREITRGTVLDTQYF. As DNA, the CDR3 is TGTGCCATCACCCCGAGAGAAATAACGCGGGGGACCGTGTTGGATACGCAGTATTTT. The chain joins TRBV10-3 to TRBJ2-3, with 7 nucleotides matching TRBD2. The length of the CDR3 is 19 residues. From germline, CDR1 is ENHRY and CDR2 SYGVKD. Unmatched junction bases numbered 25, after V lost 7 bases and J lost 6 bases.